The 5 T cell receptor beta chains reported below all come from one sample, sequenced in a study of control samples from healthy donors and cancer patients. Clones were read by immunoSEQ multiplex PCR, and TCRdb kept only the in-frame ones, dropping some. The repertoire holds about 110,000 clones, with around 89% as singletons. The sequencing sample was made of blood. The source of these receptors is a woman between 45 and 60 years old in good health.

The DNA for the CDR3 is TGTGCCAGCAGACCCCCGGGAGATACGCAGTATTTT. Translating gives CASRPPGDTQYF. The chain joins TRBV5-4 to TRBJ2-3; D gene uncertain. Germline V lookup: CDR1 SGHNT, CDR2 YYREEE (reference sequence). With 5 bases removed from V and 5 bases from J, the gap between germline ends came to 9 bases. The CDR3 totals 12 residues. Combining the CDR3 with reference TRBV5-4 and TRBJ2-3 gives the whole variable domain ETGVTQSPTHLIKTRGQQVTLRCSSQSGHNTVSWYQQALGQGPQFIFQYYREEENGRGNFPPRFSGLQFPNYSSELNVNALELDDSALYLCASRPPGDTQYFGPGTRLTVL.

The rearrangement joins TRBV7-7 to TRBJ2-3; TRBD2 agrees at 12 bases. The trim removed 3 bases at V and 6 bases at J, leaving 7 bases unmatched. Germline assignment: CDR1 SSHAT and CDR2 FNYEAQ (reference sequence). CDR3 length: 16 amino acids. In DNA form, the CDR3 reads TGTGCCAGCAGCTTGCAACTAGCGGGGGGCCCCGATACGCAGTATTTT. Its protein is CASSLQLAGGPDTQYF.

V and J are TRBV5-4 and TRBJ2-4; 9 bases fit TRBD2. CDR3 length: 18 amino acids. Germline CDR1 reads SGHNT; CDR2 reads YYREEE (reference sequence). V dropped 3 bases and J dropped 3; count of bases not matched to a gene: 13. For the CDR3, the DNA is TGTGCCAGCAGCTCCCGACGGGGGACTAGCCGCCTCAAAAACATTCAGTACTTC. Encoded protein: CASSSRRGTSRLKNIQYF.

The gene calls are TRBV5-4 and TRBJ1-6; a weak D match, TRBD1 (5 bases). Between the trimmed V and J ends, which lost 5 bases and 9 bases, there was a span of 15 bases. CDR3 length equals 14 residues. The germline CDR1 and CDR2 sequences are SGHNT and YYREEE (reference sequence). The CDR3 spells CASRVDGTPSPLHF. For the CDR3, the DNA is TGTGCCAGCAGAGTCGACGGGACCCCTTCACCCCTCCACTTT.

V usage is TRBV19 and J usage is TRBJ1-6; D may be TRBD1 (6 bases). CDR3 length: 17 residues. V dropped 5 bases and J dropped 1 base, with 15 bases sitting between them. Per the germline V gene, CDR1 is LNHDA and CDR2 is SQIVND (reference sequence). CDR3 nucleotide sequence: TGTGCCAGTAGTTATGGGGGGGCGCGGTCCTATAATTCACCCCTCCACTTT. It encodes CASSYGGARSYNSPLHF.